This T cell receptor beta chain comes out of a study of cytomegalovirus exposure and HLA in healthy donors. Study-level background: In a previous analysis, approximately 110 million unique TCR beta sequences were found from some 180 million T cells.

The germline gives CDR1 MNHNS, CDR2 SASEGT. Trimming took 2 bases from V and 12 from J, leaving 17 bases between them. The CDR3 extends over 13 amino acids. A multiplex PCR was run with 60 Vbeta primers and 13 Jbeta primers. Only in-frame clones appear in the TCRdb table, and some are missing; sequencing was by immunoSEQ multiplex PCR. This specimen shows approximately 45,000 clones; the ten leading clones hold 2.1%. The rearrangement joins TRBV6-1 to TRBJ2-7; D uncertain. The TCR sequence derives from a woman aged 40 to 55 in good health and CMV-seronegative. Source material: PBMCs. CDR3: CASSEKYTGMVYF. DNA of the CDR3: TGTGCCAGCAGTGAAAAATATACGGGTATGGTGTACTTC.